What follows are 17 T cell receptor beta chains derived from one specimen sequenced in a study of response to subunit inactivated influenza vaccine. MiXCR was run by TCRdb on the RT-PCR reads, yielding one entry per CDR3 protein. The sample lists almost 600,000 distinct CDR3 sequences, roughly 15% occurring once. Sequenced material: PBMCs from blood, taken 12 days after vaccination. The receptors originated from a man between 50 and 59 years old who received an inactivated influenza vaccine.

The chain links TRBV11-2 to TRBJ1-1; no firm D call. The germline CDR1 and CDR2 sequences are SGHAT and FQNNGV. The length of the CDR3 is 16 residues. Trimming cost V 0 bases and J 3 bases, with 14 bases left between them. DNA of the CDR3: TGTGCCAGCAGCTTAGATCGCCCTGCCGGGGACACTGAAGCTTTCTTT. It is translated as CASSLDRPAGDTEAFF.

The rearrangement links TRBV4-3 to TRBJ1-2; D is undetermined. V was trimmed by 0 bases and J by 4 bases, leaving 15 bases between them. CDR3 length: 16 amino acids. The germline CDR1 and CDR2 sequences are LGHNA and YSLEER. The CDR3 nucleotides read TGCGCCAGCAGCCAAGATTCCTCCCTAGTGGGCTATGGCTACACCTTC. The encoded protein is CASSQDSSLVGYGYTF.

This clonotype has only a few counts. The chain recombines TRBV12-3 or TRBV12-4 with TRBJ1-1; 7 nucleotides align to TRBD1. The CDR3 contains 14 residues. The J segment lost 3 bases and the V segment lost 6 bases, leaving 7 bases of the junction unmatched. The CDR3 region is CASSRLDRYTEAFF. The DNA for the CDR3 is TGTGCCAGCAGCCGGTTGGACAGGTACACTGAAGCTTTCTTT.

This clonotype was observed a few times. The CDR3 is CASRILRGKTGELFF. The CDR3 nucleotides read TGTGCCAGCCGAATTCTCAGGGGAAAGACCGGGGAGCTGTTTTTT. The rearrangement joins TRBV11-2 to TRBJ2-2, with D possibly TRBD1 on 6 matching bases. Germline V CDR1 and CDR2: SGHAT, FQNNGV. The V end was cut by 8 bases, the J end by 5 bases, with 18 bases between. The CDR3 extends over 15 amino acids.

This clonotype occurred many times. This chain connects TRBV7-2 to TRBJ2-1; TRBD2 matches 9 bases. Per the germline V gene, CDR1 is SGHTA and CDR2 is FQGNSA. The trim removed 1 base at V and 9 bases at J, leaving 10 bases unmatched. CDR3 length: 16 residues. The CDR3 coding sequence is TGTGCCAGCAGCTTAGAGGGCGGGGGGGTTCTGGGTGAGCAGTTCTTC. Translating it yields CASSLEGGGVLGEQFF.

This clonotype showed up many times. This chain links TRBV7-9 with TRBJ2-1; D perhaps matches TRBD2 (6 bases). The V and J ends lost 5 bases and 10 bases respectively, with 18 bases between them. Germline CDR1 reads SEHNR; CDR2 reads FQNEAQ (reference sequence). CDR3 length: 14 residues. The CDR3 DNA is TGTGCCAGCAGCCACGGGCGGGACTTCGGAGAGCAGTTCTTC. This codes for CASSHGRDFGEQFF.

This clonotype was observed a few times. The chain couples TRBV6-1 to TRBJ2-2; D unresolved. The CDR3 has 15 residues. Trimming took 5 bases from V and 0 from J, leaving 10 bases between them. The germline gives CDR1 MNHNS, CDR2 SASEGT. The CDR3 DNA reads TGTGCCAGCAGTCGTCTCCCTACGAACACCGGGGAGCTGTTTTTT. Translation: CASSRLPTNTGELFF.

The chain couples TRBV7-2 to TRBJ1-2, with TRBD1 matching over 8 bases. The CDR3 spans 14 residues. Germline V gene lookup returns CDR1 SGHTA and CDR2 FQGNSA. J gave up 7 bases and V 5 bases, and 9 bases lay outside the gene matches. The CDR3 loop is CASSPDRGKGGYTF. The CDR3 DNA sequence: TGTGCCAGCAGCCCCGACAGGGGTAAGGGTGGCTACACCTTC.

This clonotype was seen more than once but under ten times. The chain uses TRBV29-1 and TRBJ2-7, with 11 bases fitting TRBD1. Germline lookup yields CDR1 SQVTM and CDR2 ANQGSEA. CDR3 length: 13 amino acids. J gave up 0 bases and V 6 bases, and 1 base lay outside the gene matches. The CDR3 protein is CSVGQGVSYEQYF. For the CDR3, the DNA is TGCAGCGTGGGACAGGGGGTCTCCTACGAGCAGTACTTC.

This clonotype was detected a few times. The CDR3 here is CASSLGAGLQDTGELFF. The CDR3 DNA reads as TGTGCCAGCAGCTTGGGAGCGGGGCTGCAAGACACCGGGGAGCTGTTTTTT. The rearrangement links TRBV5-5 to TRBJ2-2, with TRBD2 matching 7 bases. Germline trimming cut 0 bases from V and 3 bases from J; bases unmatched to any gene: 8. The CDR3 sequence is 17 residues long. The germline V gene encodes CDR1 SGHKS and CDR2 YYEKEE (reference sequence).

This clonotype was observed a handful of times. V is TRBV20-1 and J is TRBJ1-3, with 7 bases fitting TRBD1. In germline, CDR1 is DFQATT, CDR2 SNEGSKA (reference sequence). The CDR3 length is 15 residues. Trimming at V came to 1 base and at J to 2 bases, leaving 5 bases not matched to a gene. CDR3 nucleotide sequence: TGCAGTGCTAGAGGACAGGGAAATGCTGGAAACACCATATATTTT. This codes for CSARGQGNAGNTIYF.

In its sample, this clonotype was seen a few times. This chain uses TRBV11-1 with TRBJ2-1; 7 bases fit TRBD1. Germline assignment: CDR1 SGHAT and CDR2 FQDESV (reference sequence). The CDR3 contains 19 residues. Losses at the gene ends were 2 bases for V and 5 bases for J; bases not matched to a gene: 18. Here the CDR3 DNA reads TGTGCCAGCAGCTTAATATGGGGACAGAAACAAGGAACCCACAATGAGCAGTTCTTC. Protein sequence: CASSLIWGQKQGTHNEQFF.

V and J are TRBV7-9 and TRBJ2-3, with 8 bases fitting TRBD2. J gave up 0 bases and V 2 bases, and 4 bases lay outside the gene matches. CDR1 is SEHNR, CDR2 FQNEAQ, per germline (reference sequence). This CDR3 comprises 16 residues. The CDR3 protein is CASSLSERGSTDTQYF. As DNA, the CDR3 is TGTGCCAGCAGCTTATCAGAGCGGGGGAGCACAGATACGCAGTATTTT.

This clonotype was counted a few times. CDR3 loop: CASKVAGAHEQFF. The CDR3 DNA is TGTGCCAGCAAGGTAGCGGGAGCGCATGAGCAGTTCTTC. The chain uses TRBV6-2 or TRBV6-3 and TRBJ2-1; 9 bases agree with TRBD2. The CDR3 sequence is 13 residues long. Germline V gives CDR1 MNHEY, CDR2 SVGEGT. The ends lost 7 bases at V and 8 bases at J; junction bases unmatched: 6.

This clonotype was counted between two and nine times. The V gene is TRBV7-9, the J gene TRBJ1-1; TRBD1 might be the D (5 bases). Trimming removed 4 bases at V and 5 bases at J, with 14 bases between. The CDR3 totals 14 residues. CDR1 SEHNR and CDR2 FQNEAQ come from the germline V gene (reference sequence). The CDR3 region is CASSSTGGWTEAFF. CDR3 nucleotide sequence: TGTGCCAGCAGCTCAACAGGAGGATGGACTGAAGCTTTCTTT.

V gene TRBV7-9 combines with J gene TRBJ2-5, with 9 bases fitting TRBD1. The V segment lost 2 bases and the J segment 5 bases; nucleotides outside the gene matches: 9. This CDR3 has 16 residues. CDR1 is SEHNR and CDR2 is FQNEAQ in the germline V gene (reference sequence). This chain's CDR3 is CASSLSSGQGRETQYF. DNA of the CDR3: TGTGCCAGCAGCTTATCCTCTGGACAGGGGCGGGAGACCCAGTACTTC.

Only a few counts were recorded for this clonotype. The V and J genes are TRBV10-3 and TRBJ2-1; the D gene is possibly TRBD1 (5 bases). Germline values: CDR1 ENHRY, CDR2 SYGVKD. V lost 4 bases to trimming and J lost 7 bases, with 8 bases between them. The CDR3 totals 12 residues. The CDR3 DNA follows: TGTGCCATCAGTGTAGCAGGGAATGAGCAGTTCTTC. The encoded protein is CAISVAGNEQFF.